This TCR beta chain was documented in a study of OX40 agonist ivuxolimab in advanced cancers. Trimming left V 4 bases short and J 3 bases short, with 18 bases between. Looked up from germline, CDR1 is SQVTM and CDR2 is ANQGSEA. The CDR3 runs 15 residues. Some clones are missing from TCRdb's copy, which holds only in-frame ones; the method was immunoSEQ multiplex PCR. The sample shows about 72,000 clones, roughly 90% of them seen only once. This clone was seen once. The V and J genes are TRBV29-1 and TRBJ2-5, with D perhaps given as TRBD1 or TRBD2 (6 bases each). The material sequenced was CD4+ or CD8+ T cells sorted from blood, taken in a trial of the OX40 agonist ivuxolimab. The receptor's source is an adult with an advanced solid tumor such as melanoma, head and neck, liver or kidney cancer. For the CDR3, the DNA is TGCAGCGTTGGCGAGTCGGGGGCCGGGGAAGAGACCCAGTACTTC. Translating it yields CSVGESGAGEETQYF.